Listed below are T cell receptor beta chains from one sample, sequenced in a study of T cells in Graves' hyperthyroidism and ophthalmopathy. TCRdb reprocessed the multiplex PCR reads via MiXCR and lists one record per CDR3 protein. The sample yields some 460,000 distinct CDR3 sequences, around 14% seen once. Material: blood. These receptors originate from a young woman with Graves' hyperthyroidism. Both conserved end residues are part of each CDR3. The D gene is left open where the match is weak. Not every row has a clone size; where given, it reads once, few, many or a size class.

v_gene	j_gene	d_gene	abundance	CDR3nt	CDR3aa
TRBV6-2/TRBV6-3	TRBJ1-1	.	many	TGTGCCAGCAGTTACTTTGGCAAGACGAATGTGAACACTGAAGCTTTCTTT	CASSYFGKTNVNTEAFF
TRBV20-1	TRBJ2-7	TRBD1	many	TGCAGTGCTAGAGATAGACAGGGGGTACGCTACGAGCAGTACTTC	CSARDRQGVRYEQYF
TRBV12-3/TRBV12-4	TRBJ2-2	TRBD2	many	TGTGCCAGCAGCCGTGGACTAGCGGGAGTCACCGGGGAGCTGTTTTTT	CASSRGLAGVTGELFF
TRBV7-2	TRBJ2-3	TRBD1	few	TGTGCCAGCAGCTCGACCGGGACAGTGTTCACAGATACGCAGTATTTT	CASSSTGTVFTDTQYF
TRBV6-1	TRBJ1-1	.	many	TGTGCCAGCAAGGGGGGCGCACGAGCTTTCTTT	CASKGGARAFF
TRBV2	TRBJ1-3	TRBD1	few	TGTGCCAGCATGGCCCCAAGGGGGCTCGCTGGAAACACCATATATTTT	CASMAPRGLAGNTIYF
TRBV20-1	TRBJ2-1	.	few	TGCAGTGCTAGAGAACAGGAACCGTTCTTC	CSAREQEPFF
TRBV29-1	TRBJ1-2	.	many	TGCAGCGTTGACCCATGGGACCAAGGCTACACCTTC	CSVDPWDQGYTF
TRBV6-1	TRBJ2-3	TRBD2	few	TGTGCCAGCTCCCCTATATCTAGCGGGAGAACAGATACGCAGTATTTT	CASSPISSGRTDTQYF
TRBV11-2	TRBJ1-6	.	.	TGTGCCAGCAGCACTCGGGGACGGAATTCACCCCTCCACTTT	CASSTRGRNSPLHF
TRBV7-6	TRBJ2-1	TRBD2	.	TGTGCCAGCAGCTTTACGAGCGGGGGGGGCCTCAATGAGCAGTTCTTC	CASSFTSGGGLNEQFF
TRBV4-3	TRBJ2-2	TRBD1	.	TGCGCCAGCAGGATCCTACAGGGGAGCGGGGAGCTGTTTTTT	CASRILQGSGELFF
TRBV7-9	TRBJ2-1	.	many	TGTGCCAGCAGCTTAAAGGATGAGCAGTTCTTC	CASSLKDEQFF
TRBV20-1	TRBJ1-6	.	.	TGCAGTGCTAGCAACAGGGCGGGGAAGGAAGCCCTCCACTTT	CSASNRAGKEALHF
TRBV12-3/TRBV12-4	TRBJ2-6	TRBD1	.	TGTGCCAGCAGTAAGAGTGGCTGGGACAGAGAGTCTGGGGCCAACGTCCTGACTTTC	CASSKSGWDRESGANVLTF
TRBV5-6	TRBJ2-5	.	.	TGTGCCAGCAGCTTGTATGGGAGCTCGGGAGAGACCCAGTACTTC	CASSLYGSSGETQYF
TRBV29-1	TRBJ2-3	.	many	TGCAGCGTTGAAGAGGACACAGATACGCAGTATTTT	CSVEEDTDTQYF
TRBV20-1	TRBJ1-2	TRBD1	few	TGCAGTGCTCCGGACAGGGGGATTGGCTATGGCTACACCTTC	CSAPDRGIGYGYTF
TRBV20-1	TRBJ2-7	.	many	TGCAGTGCTAGAGATGCGGGACCCTCCTACGAGCAGTACTTC	CSARDAGPSYEQYF
TRBV5-1	TRBJ2-7	TRBD2	.	TGCGCCAGCAGCTTGGGCGGGACTAGCGGGAGTATCAACGAGCAGTACTTC	CASSLGGTSGSINEQYF
TRBV19	TRBJ1-5	.	.	TGTGCCAGTAGTGGGTTAGGTCAGCCCCAGCATTTT	CASSGLGQPQHF
TRBV5-1	TRBJ2-1	.	.	TGCGCCAGCAGCCCGGGAAGCCCCTACAATGAGCAGTTCTTC	CASSPGSPYNEQFF
TRBV12-3/TRBV12-4	TRBJ2-1	TRBD2	many	TGTGCCAGCAGCACTGGGATAGCGGGAGGACGTGAGCAGTTCTTC	CASSTGIAGGREQFF
TRBV20-1	TRBJ1-1	TRBD1	many	TGCAGTGCTGAGGAGGGGACAGCGCGTGAAGCTTTCTTT	CSAEEGTAREAFF
TRBV7-3	TRBJ2-1	TRBD2	many	TGTGCCAGCAGCCCCGACCGGGGGGGCTCGAATGAGCAGTTCTTC	CASSPDRGGSNEQFF
TRBV24-1	TRBJ1-5	.	.	TGTGCCTCCATTTCCAGGTCCAATCAGCCCCAGCATTTT	CASISRSNQPQHF
TRBV20-1	TRBJ2-5	.	many	TGCAGTGCTAGTCTCAGGGAGGAGACCCAGTACTTC	CSASLREETQYF
TRBV24-1	TRBJ2-3	.	.	TGTGCCACTGCCGGGACATACTTGGATACGCAGTATTTT	CATAGTYLDTQYF
TRBV20-1	TRBJ2-1	TRBD2	many	TGCAGTGCTCGGACTAGCGCCTACAATGAGCAGTTCTTC	CSARTSAYNEQFF
TRBV24-1	TRBJ2-7	.	many	TGTGCCACCAGTGATTCACAGAGATACGAGCAGTACTTC	CATSDSQRYEQYF
TRBV19	TRBJ2-7	.	.	TGTGCCAGTAGTATCACGACTAGTTCCGGCGAGCAGTACTTC	CASSITTSSGEQYF
TRBV20-1	TRBJ2-3	.	few	TGCAGTGCTAGAGTAGCTAGCGTGGTCACAGATACGCAGTATTTT	CSARVASVVTDTQYF
TRBV6-1	TRBJ1-1	.	.	TGTGCCAGCATCCTAAGGGAGTGGGGGGAAACTGAAGCTTTCTTT	CASILREWGETEAFF
TRBV6-1	TRBJ2-1	TRBD1	many	TGTGCCAGCAGTGATTCCGCCGGGACAGGGTCCTACAATGAGCAGTTCTTC	CASSDSAGTGSYNEQFF
TRBV12-3/TRBV12-4	TRBJ1-5	.	.	TGTGCCAGCATTCTGCAGGGGATAGGGAATCAGCCCCAGCATTTT	CASILQGIGNQPQHF
TRBV10-3	TRBJ2-7	.	.	TGTGCCATCAGTGAGTCGGGGCTTTACGAGCAGTACTTC	CAISESGLYEQYF
TRBV24-1	TRBJ1-2	TRBD1	many	TGTGCCACCAGTGACGCAGGGGGCCCACGTGGCTACACCTTC	CATSDAGGPRGYTF
TRBV25-1	TRBJ1-5	.	few	TGTGCCAGCAGAGACGGGGGATCCGGTCAGCCCCAGCATTTT	CASRDGGSGQPQHF
TRBV7-3	TRBJ2-3	.	many	TGTGCCAGCAGCTTAATATCCCTGGGCAGGATGGCGGATACGCAGTATTTT	CASSLISLGRMADTQYF